The entry below gives a single TCR beta chain sequence along with its context. Trimming cost V 2 bases and J 15 bases; bases outside gene matches: 7. The CDR3 covers 12 residues. Together with thyroid ultrasound, orbital computed tomography, serum thyroxine and TRAb, clinical symptoms were used for diagnoses. RNA transcripts were the template for amplifying TCR beta CDR3 regions. When the TCR CDR3 underwent first-round RT-PCR, the HTBI primer set was used. TCRdb re-derived calls from the multiplex PCR reads in MiXCR, one entry per CDR3 protein. This table holds approximately 400,000 distinct CDR3 sequences, 25% found once. This sample was taken from a study of T cells in Graves' hyperthyroidism and ophthalmopathy.

The sequence derives from a man aged 50-60 years with Graves' hyperthyroidism. The sample was blood. The rearrangement uses TRBV12-3 or TRBV12-4 and TRBJ2-4, with 7 bases identical to TRBD2. The CDR3 protein is CASSLSVSGMYF. The CDR3 DNA follows: TGTGCCAGCAGTTTATCGGTCAGCGGGATGTACTTC.